This TCR beta chain was retrieved from a study of type 1 and type 2 diabetes patients. Study-level background: The cohort mixed type 1 diabetes, type 2 diabetes and nondiabetic donors.

A word on this clonotype: Its antigen remains unidentified.

Amplification started from genomic DNA. Amplification of the beta chain CDR3 used 30 forward and 13 reverse multiplex primers. Each CDR3 protein is one row after TCRdb ran MiXCR on the multiplex PCR reads. This table holds 250,000 or so distinct CDR3 sequences, approximately 45% found once. The CDR3 runs 15 residues. CDR1 and CDR2 from the germline V gene are SNHLY and FYNNEI. The V gene end was trimmed by 6 bases and the J gene end by 3 bases; junction bases not matched to a gene: 8. Whole-study findings and limits: With limited T2D and control samples, some T1D-only expanded clones may not be T1D-specific. In type 2 diabetes, highly-expanded CD4+ clones took a median roughly 3.9% of reads.

All diabetic donors were classified as either type 1 or type 2 diabetes. Source material: peripheral blood mononuclear cells (PBMCs). This chain joins TRBV2 and TRBJ2-5; 9 nucleotides match TRBD1. The receptor comes from a man between 18 and 29 years old with type 2 diabetes. CDR3 coding DNA: TGTGCCAGCAGCCTTCGACAGGGGGGCGAAGAGACCCAGTACTTC. Translating gives CASSLRQGGEETQYF.